A single TCR beta chain is shown here with its context. The V and J ends lost 3 bases and 2 bases respectively, with 18 bases between them. Germline V gives CDR1 SGDLS, CDR2 YYNGEE. This CDR3 region has 17 residues. The data were taken from a study of T cells after yellow fever vaccination. About the research overall: Any fraction with a low cell number was prepared using SMART-Seq v4 Ultra Low Input. Study-wide findings and caveats: Post-booster reappearance was seen for most primary-vaccination clones (just over 95% CD4, 88% CD8).

A single record per CDR3 protein comes from TCRdb applying MiXCR to the 5' RACE reads. This sample carries 100,000 or so distinct CDR3 sequences, over 8% of them seen once, and the ten largest clones take approximately 17%. Specimen: CD8+ T cells not binding an NS4B(214-222) dextramer, sorted from PBMCs, collected more than 13 days after the first yellow fever vaccination. The receptor was isolated from a man aged 18 to 35 who received the YFV17D yellow fever vaccine. This sequence joins TRBV9 and TRBJ2-1; D ambiguous. DNA for the CDR3: TGTGCCAGCAGCGCCTCGTTTATGGACGGAGCCTACAATGAGCAGTTCTTC. Its protein is CASSASFMDGAYNEQFF.